A single sample is the source of the 25 T cell receptor beta chains below, sequenced in a study of early T cells in non-severe SARS-CoV-2 infection. MiXCR, run by TCRdb on the 5' RACE reads, gives a single entry per CDR3 protein. The sample records approximately 100,000 distinct CDR3 sequences, 12% to 15% being singletons. Material for sequencing was whole blood. These receptors all come from an adult who was a healthcare worker with PCR-confirmed SARS-CoV-2 infection or an uninfected control (not recorded which).

The chain joins TRBV11-2 to TRBJ2-7; D unclear. The CDR3 runs 12 residues. The V end lost 3 bases, the J end lost 4 bases, and 7 bases lay between the germline ends. Germline-derived CDR1 and CDR2 are SGHAT and FQNNGV. The CDR3 DNA reads TGTGCCAGCAGCTTCCTCCCTTACGAGCAGTACTTC. Protein sequence: CASSFLPYEQYF.

This chain links TRBV27 with TRBJ2-7; D gene ambiguous. Trimming left V 6 bases short and J 0 bases short, with 12 bases between. Germline CDR1 MNHEY, CDR2 SMNVEV (reference sequence). The CDR3 totals 14 residues. CDR3 in DNA: TGTGCCAGCAGACTGGTACGGTACTCCTACGAGCAGTACTTC. Encoded protein: CASRLVRYSYEQYF.

The J gene is TRBJ2-1, the V gene TRBV12-3 or TRBV12-4; tentative D call: TRBD2 (5 bases). Trimming cost V 3 bases and J 8 bases, with 14 bases left between them. The CDR3 covers 14 residues. Here the CDR3 reads CASSLETSNYEQFF. CDR3 nucleotides: TGTGCCAGCAGTTTGGAAACTAGTAACTATGAGCAGTTCTTC.

In this sample, this clonotype turned up many times. The rearrangement links TRBV10-3 to TRBJ1-1; no clear D gene. The V and J ends lost 2 bases and 4 bases respectively, with 2 bases between them. Germline CDR1 ENHRY, CDR2 SYGVKD. There are 11 residues in the CDR3. CDR3 in DNA: TGTGCCATCAGTGAGGGCACTGAAGCTTTCTTT. Residues: CAISEGTEAFF.

In the case of this clonotype: Germline and junction disagree at one end, which may indicate a read error. This chain connects TRBV7-3 to TRBJ2-6, with D unclear. CDR3 length: 17 amino acids. Germline V gene sequence: CDR1 SGHTA, CDR2 FQGTGA. The CDR3 bases are TGTGCCAGCAGCTTAATGGCCAGAATGTCTGGGACCAACGTCCTGACTTTC. Protein product: CASSLMARMSGTNVLTF.

CDR3: CSARDVAGGDTGELFF. Written as DNA, the CDR3 is TGCAGTGCTAGAGATGTGGCAGGGGGCGACACCGGGGAGCTGTTTTTT. The V and J genes are TRBV20-1 and TRBJ2-2; 8 bases match TRBD1. In germline, CDR1 is DFQATT, CDR2 SNEGSKA (reference sequence). The CDR3 has 16 residues. J lost 3 bases, V lost 0 bases, and 6 bases had no gene match.

This clonotype was recorded many times. The chain employs TRBV11-2 and TRBJ2-5; the D is unclear. V lost 4 bases and J lost 3, with 12 bases in between. Germline V lookup: CDR1 SGHAT, CDR2 FQNNGV. This CDR3 is 14 amino acids long. This CDR3 reads CASSWSDHKETQYF. CDR3 nucleotides: TGTGCCAGCAGCTGGTCGGACCATAAAGAGACCCAGTACTTC.

In this sample, this clonotype turned up a few times. This rearrangement joins TRBV11-2 to TRBJ2-4; D perhaps matches TRBD2 (5 bases). This CDR3 comprises 14 residues. CDR1 is SGHAT, CDR2 FQNNGV, per germline. V dropped 8 bases and J dropped 0 bases, with 11 bases sitting between them. The CDR3 bases are TGTGCCAGCGGAAGACGGGAAGCCAAAAACATTCAGTACTTC. Translating it yields CASGRREAKNIQYF.

In its sample, this clonotype was seen a few times. The rearrangement joins TRBV9 to TRBJ1-2, with no clear D. From germline, CDR1 is SGDLS and CDR2 YYNGEE. V lost 3 bases and J lost 4, with 4 bases in between. CDR3 length equals 11 residues. As DNA, the CDR3 is TGTGCCAGCAGCGGCGCCTATGGCTACACCTTC. Translation gives CASSGAYGYTF.

This clonotype was seen a few times. CDR3 in DNA: TGTGCCAGCAGTCATTCGTTGGGGGGCTGGACAGATACGCAGTATTTT. Translation: CASSHSLGGWTDTQYF. The genes are TRBV25-1 and TRBJ2-3; the D call may be TRBD1 or TRBD2 (6 bases each). V dropped 5 bases and J dropped 3 bases, with 18 bases sitting between them. CDR3 length equals 16 residues. CDR1 and CDR2 (germline): MGHDK, SYGVNS.

This chain links TRBV30 with TRBJ2-7; no definite D call. Trimming shortened V by 6 bases and J by 2 bases, and 17 bases separated the two germline ends. Germline CDR1 and CDR2: GTSNPN and SVGIG (reference sequence). This CDR3 region has 14 residues. In DNA form, the CDR3 reads TGTGCCTGCCACGCCGACCGATTCCCCTACGAGCAGTACTTC. Protein sequence: CACHADRFPYEQYF.

This clonotype came up a few times. The V and J genes are TRBV29-1 and TRBJ1-5, with D unclear. Germline V CDR1 and CDR2: SQVTM, ANQGSEA. V dropped 0 bases and J dropped 1 base, with 1 base sitting between them. This CDR3 contains 12 residues. CDR3 coding DNA: TGCAGCGTTGAAGAAAGCAATCAGCCCCAGCATTTT. Translation gives CSVEESNQPQHF.

The V call is TRBV10-3, the J call TRBJ2-3; D unclear. Germline CDR1 is ENHRY and CDR2 is SYGVKD. V shed 4 bases and J shed 1 base, with 6 bases lying between them. The CDR3 contains 13 residues. The CDR3 protein is CAISAIRTDTQYF. The CDR3 region has the DNA TGTGCCATCAGTGCTATCCGCACAGATACGCAGTATTTT.

The chain carries TRBV2 and TRBJ2-3, with TRBD2 matching 7 bases. This CDR3 contains 18 residues. Germline V gives CDR1 SNHLY, CDR2 FYNNEI. Trimming removed 7 bases from V and 4 bases from J; junction bases left unmatched: 20. The CDR3 DNA reads as TGTGCCAGCAACCATAACTCAACGGGAGGTAGGGCGGCAGATACGCAGTATTTT. It is translated as CASNHNSTGGRAADTQYF. Supplemented by reference TRBV2 and TRBJ2-3, the full variable domain reads EPEVTQTPSHQVTQMGQEVILRCVPISNHLYFYWYRQILGQKVEFLVSFYNNEISEKSEIFDDQFSVERPDGSNFTLKIRSTKLEDSAMYFCASNHNSTGGRAADTQYFGPGTRLTVL.

The chain employs TRBV7-6 and TRBJ2-7, with a possible D match to TRBD1 (6 bases). This CDR3 has 11 amino acids. Germline V gives CDR1 SGHVS, CDR2 FNYEAQ. The V end was cut by 5 bases, the J end by 5 bases, with 7 bases between. DNA for the CDR3: TGTGCCAGCAGCGGACAGCACGAGCAGTACTTC. It yields the protein CASSGQHEQYF.

This clonotype was counted only a few times. The CDR3 protein is CASSLFGTGQPLHF. The CDR3 coding sequence is TGTGCCAGCAGTTTATTTGGGACAGGACAACCCCTCCACTTT. The V and J genes are TRBV28 and TRBJ1-6; 8 nucleotides agree with TRBD1. CDR1 is MDHEN, CDR2 SYDVKM, per germline. V was clipped by 1 base and J by 12 bases; unmatched bases: 5. This CDR3 contains 14 residues.

The genes are TRBV7-9 and TRBJ2-6; D uncertain. Germline V gene data show CDR1 as SEHNR and CDR2 as FQNEAQ (reference sequence). V lost 8 bases, J lost 0 bases, and 8 bases lay in between. The CDR3 spans 14 residues. CDR3 nucleotides: TGTGCCAGCGGTCTGCGCTCTGGGGCCAACGTCCTGACTTTC. Encoded protein: CASGLRSGANVLTF.

This clonotype was seen only a few times. The chain combines TRBV6-5 with TRBJ2-1; 8 bases agree with TRBD1. This CDR3 region has 16 residues. The germline V gene encodes CDR1 MNHEY and CDR2 SVGAGI. V trimming: 0 bases; J trimming: 6 bases; junction bases outside the gene matches: 7. The CDR3 sequence is CASSYSQGAVFNEQFF. The CDR3 nucleotides read TGTGCCAGCAGTTACTCTCAGGGGGCGGTATTCAATGAGCAGTTCTTC.

There are a few counts of this clonotype. This rearrangement joins TRBV10-3 to TRBJ2-3; 9 nucleotides line up with TRBD1. This CDR3 contains 16 residues. The germline V gene has CDR1 ENHRY and CDR2 SYGVKD. After removal of 0 bases from V and 4 bases from J, the junction contained 5 bases not matched to a gene. The CDR3: CAISESGQGRADTQYF. DNA for the CDR3: TGTGCCATCAGTGAGTCGGGACAGGGAAGGGCAGATACGCAGTATTTT.

This clonotype came up many times. V usage is TRBV11-2 and J usage is TRBJ2-1; D not resolved. The CDR3 contains 16 residues. V dropped 1 base and J dropped 0 bases, with 10 bases sitting between them. The germline V gene has CDR1 SGHAT and CDR2 FQNNGV. The CDR3 protein is CASSLGPRTSYNEQFF. The DNA for the CDR3 is TGTGCCAGCAGCTTAGGCCCGCGGACCTCCTACAATGAGCAGTTCTTC. Based on the CDR3 plus reference TRBV11-2 and TRBJ2-1, the full variable domain is EAGVAQSPRYKIIEKRQSVAFWCNPISGHATLYWYQQILGQGPKLLIQFQNNGVVDDSQLPKDRFSAERLKGVDSTLKIQPAKLEDSAVYLCASSLGPRTSYNEQFFGPGTRLTVL.

The V gene is TRBV11-2, the J gene TRBJ2-7; D is perhaps TRBD2 (5 bases). CDR1 SGHAT and CDR2 FQNNGV come from the germline V gene. V was clipped by 5 bases and J by 0 bases, with 8 bases between them. This CDR3 has 13 amino acids. CDR3 region: CASSPDSSYEQYF. CDR3 sequence (DNA): TGTGCCAGCAGCCCGGACTCCTCCTACGAGCAGTACTTC.

This clonotype was detected a few times. The chain carries TRBV7-9 and TRBJ1-1, with D unresolved. The CDR3 totals 15 residues. V was clipped by 4 bases and J by 2 bases, with 14 bases between them. CDR1 and CDR2 from the germline V gene are SEHNR and FQNEAQ (reference sequence). CDR3 region: CASSSERTGNTEAFF. In nucleotides, the CDR3 is TGTGCCAGCAGCTCGGAGCGGACGGGAAACACTGAAGCTTTCTTT. Combining the CDR3 with reference TRBV7-9 and TRBJ1-1 gives the whole variable domain DTGVSQNPRHKITKRGQNVTFRCDPISEHNRLYWYRQTLGQGPEFLTYFQNEAQLEKSRLLSDRFSAERPKGSFSTLEIQRTEQGDSAMYLCASSSERTGNTEAFFGQGTRLTVV.

This clonotype showed up many times. The chain carries TRBV28 and TRBJ1-1; no reliable D call. The germline gives CDR1 MDHEN, CDR2 SYDVKM. This CDR3 is 16 amino acids long. Trimming shortened V by 1 base and J by 1 base, and 13 bases separated the two germline ends. CDR3 in DNA: TGTGCCAGCAGTTTATCGGGCGGGGATAGGAACACTGAAGCTTTCTTT. Amino acids: CASSLSGGDRNTEAFF.

This clonotype was found many times. The chain couples TRBV10-3 to TRBJ1-5; 7 positions agree with TRBD1. The CDR3 is 14 residues long. Germline lookup yields CDR1 ENHRY and CDR2 SYGVKD. V lost 4 bases to trimming and J lost 6 bases; unmatched junction nucleotides: 6. The chain's CDR3 is CAISGQGGSQPQHF. The CDR3 DNA is TGTGCCATCAGTGGACAGGGAGGGAGTCAGCCCCAGCATTTT.

This chain connects TRBV18 to TRBJ1-6; no reliable D call. There are 15 residues in the CDR3. Germline V gives CDR1 KGHSH, CDR2 LQKENI. Trimming cost V 2 bases and J 7 bases, with 12 bases left between them. CDR3 sequence (DNA): TGTGCCAGCTCACCAGTAACCAGCGCGAATTCACCCCTCCACTTT. It specifies CASSPVTSANSPLHF.